Below are 2 T cell receptor beta chains sequenced from a single sample in a study of blood T cell repertoires in COVID-19. Assay used: immunoSEQ multiplex PCR; TCRdb lists only in-frame clones, some missing. The table includes about 500,000 clones, 89% detected once. The specimen was peripheral blood. The source of these receptors is a man between 18 and 35 years old with COVID-19, enrolled during active disease.

This chain uses TRBV5-1 with TRBJ2-5; TRBD1 aligns across 7 bases. CDR1 and CDR2 from the germline V gene are SGHRS and YFSETQ. CDR3 length: 14 residues. V dropped 4 bases and J dropped 1; count of bases not matched to a gene: 4. The CDR3 is CASSEGQLQETQYF. For the CDR3, the DNA is TGCGCCAGCAGCGAGGGACAGCTCCAAGAGACCCAGTACTTC.

The chain recombines TRBV11-2 with TRBJ2-7; 8 bases align to TRBD1. This CDR3 has 15 amino acids. The germline V gene encodes CDR1 SGHAT and CDR2 FQNNGV. J lost 5 bases, V lost 7 bases, and 13 bases had no gene match. Here the CDR3 reads CASTSEPGTGNEQYF. The CDR3 DNA is TGTGCCAGCACCTCCGAACCGGGGACAGGCAACGAGCAGTACTTC.